One and the same sample provided the 16 T cell receptor beta chains below, sequenced in a study of identical twins. TCRdb re-analysed the 5' RACE reads in MiXCR, keeping a single row per CDR3 protein. The data contain just over 450,000 distinct CDR3 sequences, 14% of them singletons. The sample was also linked to a second study, of yellow fever vaccine responses in identical twins.

Sequenced input: CD4+ T cells sorted from blood. Every receptor here comes from a woman under 30 in good health.

The V and J genes are TRBV6-5 and TRBJ2-1, with D maybe TRBD2 (5 bases). V shed 0 bases and J shed 5 bases, with 11 bases lying between them. The germline V gene encodes CDR1 MNHEY and CDR2 SVGAGI. CDR3 length: 15 residues. Here the CDR3 DNA reads TGTGCCAGCAGTTACTCGAAGGGAGAGAACAATGAGCAGTTCTTC. Its protein product is CASSYSKGENNEQFF.

The chain links TRBV6-1 to TRBJ2-1; 12 positions match TRBD2. Looked up from germline, CDR1 is MNHNS and CDR2 is SASEGT. V dropped 7 bases and J dropped 12; count of bases not matched to a gene: 10. This CDR3 region has 14 residues. The CDR3 region is CASTLLAGGLGQFF. The CDR3 bases are TGTGCCAGCACCCTACTAGCGGGGGGCCTCGGGCAGTTCTTC.

The V and J genes are TRBV6-1 and TRBJ2-2, with D perhaps matching TRBD2 (5 bases). Per germline, CDR1 MNHNS and CDR2 SASEGT. The CDR3 has 16 residues. V was cut by 6 bases and J by 4 bases, with 18 bases left in between. CDR3 nucleotides: TGTGCCAGCAGACCCGGATCCTACGAGGGCACCGGGGAGCTGTTTTTT. Residues: CASRPGSYEGTGELFF.

This clonotype was observed many times. This rearrangement joins TRBV3-1 to TRBJ2-7; 11 bases match TRBD1. The germline gives CDR1 LGHDT, CDR2 YNNKEL (reference sequence). With V trimmed by 4 bases and J by 6 bases, 11 bases remained unmatched. The CDR3 covers 16 residues. CDR3 coding DNA: TGTGCCAGCAGCCCGCGGTATTGGACAGGGGGCGCCGAGCAGTACTTC. This gives the protein CASSPRYWTGGAEQYF.

This chain's CDR3 is CASTLWGGGDTQYF. CDR3 bases: TGTGCCAGCACCCTGTGGGGGGGGGGAGATACGCAGTATTTT. The chain recombines TRBV12-3 or TRBV12-4 with TRBJ2-3, with TRBD2 matching 7 bases. This CDR3 has 14 residues. Germline trimming cut 7 bases from V and 5 bases from J; bases unmatched to any gene: 9.

This chain links TRBV6-1 with TRBJ2-7, with 10 bases lining up with TRBD2. The CDR3 contains 15 residues. Germline assignment: CDR1 MNHNS and CDR2 SASEGT. Trimming cost V 4 bases and J 7 bases; bases outside gene matches: 10. Here the CDR3 reads CASSATSGFTGEQYF. The DNA for the CDR3 is TGTGCCAGCAGTGCGACTAGCGGGTTCACAGGGGAGCAGTACTTC.

This clonotype was recorded many times. The chain uses TRBV3-1 and TRBJ2-7; D unresolved. CDR3 size: 11 residues. The V gene's germline CDR1 is LGHDT and CDR2 YNNKEL (reference sequence). The germline V and J ends were trimmed by 0 bases and 7 bases, with 4 bases remaining between them. The CDR3 loop reads CASSQEGEQYF. For the CDR3, the DNA is TGTGCCAGCAGCCAAGAGGGGGAGCAGTACTTC.

As DNA, the CDR3 is TGTGCCAGCAGCTTAGTGGTGGTGCTAGCGGCCTCGGGGACCGGGGAGCTGTTTTTT. Residues: CASSLVVVLAASGTGELFF. The genes are TRBV11-2 and TRBJ2-2; TRBD2 agrees at 7 bases. Germline V lookup: CDR1 SGHAT, CDR2 FQNNGV. CDR3 length equals 19 residues. V lost 1 base, J lost 5 bases, and 16 bases stayed unmatched. Based on the CDR3 plus reference TRBV11-2 and TRBJ2-2, the full variable domain is EAGVAQSPRYKIIEKRQSVAFWCNPISGHATLYWYQQILGQGPKLLIQFQNNGVVDDSQLPKDRFSAERLKGVDSTLKIQPAKLEDSAVYLCASSLVVVLAASGTGELFFGEGSRLTVL.

This clonotype showed up just a few times. The rearrangement links TRBV7-2 to TRBJ2-3; D perhaps matches TRBD2 (5 bases). V lost 4 bases and J lost 2, with 19 bases in between. Germline CDR1 reads SGHTA; CDR2 reads FQGNSA. The CDR3 has 17 residues. The CDR3 protein is CASSSPSLAEPTDTQYF. The CDR3 DNA reads TGTGCCAGCAGCTCACCGTCTCTAGCAGAACCCACAGATACGCAGTATTTT.

This chain joins TRBV7-2 and TRBJ2-7; D may correspond to TRBD1 or TRBD2 (5 bases each). Per the germline V gene, CDR1 is SGHTA and CDR2 is FQGNSA. CDR3 size: 15 residues. V was pared by 5 bases and J by 1 base, with 15 bases between. CDR3 sequence (DNA): TGTGCCAGCAGCCGAACCCGGGACGGTTCCTACGAGCAGTACTTC. Translation gives CASSRTRDGSYEQYF.

This sequence joins TRBV7-2 and TRBJ2-1; D might be TRBD1 or TRBD2, each matching 6 bases. V was pared by 5 bases and J by 4 bases, with 18 bases between. This CDR3 is built from 16 residues. CDR1 and CDR2 from the germline V gene are SGHTA and FQGNSA. In DNA form, the CDR3 reads TGTGCCAGCAGCAAAGCTGGGGGGCGGTCATACAATGAGCAGTTCTTC. Protein: CASSKAGGRSYNEQFF.

This chain uses TRBV7-2 with TRBJ2-1, with 7 nucleotides matching TRBD2. CDR3 length equals 16 residues. J was trimmed by 2 bases and V by 1 base; bases with no gene match: 5. Germline lookup yields CDR1 SGHTA and CDR2 FQGNSA. The CDR3 here is CASSLGVGGAYNEQFF. The CDR3 DNA reads as TGTGCCAGCAGCTTAGGGGTTGGGGGGGCCTACAATGAGCAGTTCTTC.

The chain joins TRBV6-1 to TRBJ1-2; perhaps TRBD1 as D (5 bases). The CDR3 runs 13 residues. V dropped 5 bases and J dropped 7 bases, with 14 bases sitting between them. Germline CDR1 reads MNHNS; CDR2 reads SASEGT. Here the CDR3 reads CASSRDPMGGYTF. DNA for the CDR3: TGTGCCAGCAGTAGGGACCCTATGGGTGGCTACACCTTC.

Only a few counts were recorded for this clonotype. The rearrangement joins TRBV7-2 to TRBJ1-4; D is perhaps TRBD1 (6 bases). Germline CDR1 is SGHTA and CDR2 is FQGNSA. Trimming removed 5 bases from V and 4 bases from J, with 11 bases in between. The length of the CDR3 is 14 residues. This CDR3 reads CASSIQGYNEKLFF. The CDR3 DNA sequence: TGTGCCAGCAGCATCCAGGGGTATAATGAAAAACTGTTTTTT.

The V and J genes are TRBV18 and TRBJ2-7; D is unresolved. V lost 1 base, J lost 2 bases, and 15 bases lay in between. Germline CDR1 and CDR2: KGHSH and LQKENI. The CDR3 length is 16 residues. The CDR3, as DNA: TGTGCCAGCTCACCACTGTTCGTAAGGGTCACCTACGAGCAGTACTTC. Encoded protein: CASSPLFVRVTYEQYF.

J is TRBJ2-2 and V is TRBV11-3, with 8 bases fitting TRBD2. Germline lookup yields CDR1 SGHNT and CDR2 YENEEA. Losses at the gene ends were 5 bases for V and 8 bases for J; bases not matched to a gene: 7. This CDR3 has 14 residues. CDR3 in DNA: TGTGCCAGCAGCAGGAGCGGGAGTAAGGGGGAGCTGTTTTTT. Protein: CASSRSGSKGELFF.